One sample yielded the 31 T cell receptor beta chains listed below, sequenced in a study of T cell responses to AZD1222 COVID-19 vaccine (dated by TCRdb to the early 2020s). The intended sense of this specimen's time point label: baseline before first vaccination. The library relied on the immunoSEQ multiplex PCR assay. TCRdb limited this immuneACCESS table to in-frame rearrangements with V and J called. A share of clones is missing; checked studies link under half to unresolved V genes, and the rest is unexplained. The sample table records approximately 180,000 clones; approximately 88% of these occur just once. The ten most abundant clones make up 1.5% to 2% of the sample. Specimen: peripheral blood, collected on day 0 of AZD1222 vaccination. These TCRs come from an adult in good health.

The chain links TRBV7-6 to TRBJ2-1; D remains ambiguous. Germline V gene lookup returns CDR1 SGHVS and CDR2 FNYEAQ. CDR3 length: 17 amino acids. V was shortened by 5 bases and J by 4 bases, with 21 bases between the two germline ends. The CDR3 reads CASSPQGSVLGYNEQFF. The CDR3 nucleotides read TGTGCCAGCAGCCCCCAAGGGTCTGTCTTAGGGTACAATGAGCAGTTCTTC.

As DNA, the CDR3 is TGTGCCAGTAGTATCTCACTCAGGGAGACTGGAAACACCATATATTTT. This codes for CASSISLRETGNTIYF. The genes are TRBV19 and TRBJ1-3, with D maybe TRBD1 (5 bases). V gave up 3 bases and J gave up 2 bases, with 14 bases separating them. Per the germline V gene, CDR1 is LNHDA and CDR2 is SQIVND (reference sequence). The CDR3 has 16 amino acids.

The J gene is TRBJ1-6, the V gene TRBV27; possibly TRBD1 for D (5 bases). Per germline, CDR1 MNHEY and CDR2 SMNVEV (reference sequence). The V and J ends lost 2 bases and 5 bases respectively, with 16 bases between them. The CDR3 loop spans 17 amino acids. The CDR3 loop is CASSLKGTWGNNSPLHF. In DNA form, the CDR3 reads TGTGCCAGCAGTTTAAAGGGGACGTGGGGGAATAATTCACCCCTCCACTTT.

This sequence joins TRBV5-4 and TRBJ2-5; perhaps TRBD1 as D (5 bases). V lost 3 bases and J 5 bases, leaving 17 bases between the germline ends. Germline lookup yields CDR1 SGHNT and CDR2 YYREEE (reference sequence). The CDR3 covers 15 residues. The CDR3 coding sequence is TGTGCCAGCAGCTCCGGACATTCGAGAGCGGAGACCCAGTACTTC. This gives the protein CASSSGHSRAETQYF. Looking up the rest from reference TRBV5-4 and TRBJ2-5 gives the full variable domain: ETGVTQSPTHLIKTRGQQVTLRCSSQSGHNTVSWYQQALGQGPQFIFQYYREEENGRGNFPPRFSGLQFPNYSSELNVNALELDDSALYLCASSSGHSRAETQYFGPGTRLLVL.

The rearrangement joins TRBV5-1 to TRBJ2-7; 9 bases are a match to TRBD1. The CDR3 sequence is 15 residues long. V shed 4 bases and J 3 bases; nucleotides not matched to a gene: 8. The germline V gene has CDR1 SGHRS and CDR2 YFSETQ. The CDR3 is CASSRTGEGNYEQYF. CDR3 DNA sequence: TGCGCCAGCAGCCGGACAGGGGAGGGAAACTACGAGCAGTACTTC.

Remarks on this clone: Other DNA variants within this sample encode the same CDR3. The V and J genes are TRBV3-1 (or the pseudogene TRBV3-2) and TRBJ1-6, with D uncertain. The V gene lost 1 base and the J gene lost 6 bases, with 4 bases spanning the gap. CDR1 and CDR2 (germline): LGHDT, YNNKEL (reference sequence). The CDR3 runs to 13 residues. This CDR3 is CASSQGSNSPLHF. Written as DNA, the CDR3 is TGTGCCAGCAGCCAAGGAAGTAATTCACCCCTCCACTTT.

This clone was picked up a small number of times. The V call is TRBV5-6, the J call TRBJ1-4, with D maybe TRBD1 (5 bases). Deletions cut 2 bases from V and 5 bases from J, with 13 bases between. The CDR3 runs to 15 residues. Germline-derived CDR1 and CDR2 are SGHDT and YYEEEE. The CDR3: CASSFRGRLNEKLFF. In nucleotides, the CDR3 is TGTGCCAGCAGCTTCCGGGGCAGATTAAATGAAAAACTGTTTTTT.

The chain has TRBV5-1 and TRBJ1-1, with 7 nucleotides matching TRBD1. Germline V lookup: CDR1 SGHRS, CDR2 YFSETQ. The CDR3 covers 17 residues. V lost 0 bases and J lost 5; bases outside the gene matches: 13. Written as DNA, the CDR3 is TGCGCCAGCAGCTTGGGGACAGGCGGTAGTCTATTGACTGAAGCTTTCTTT. This encodes CASSLGTGGSLLTEAFF.

The chain recombines TRBV2 with TRBJ2-2; D possibly matches TRBD1 or TRBD2 (5 bases each). The length of the CDR3 is 17 residues. Trimming cost V 7 bases and J 2 bases, with 20 bases left between them. CDR1 is SNHLY, CDR2 FYNNEI, per germline. CDR3 sequence reads: CASKHGVGRVNTGELFF. As DNA, the CDR3 is TGTGCCAGCAAGCACGGGGTGGGGCGGGTAAACACCGGGGAGCTGTTTTTT.

The chain employs TRBV30 and TRBJ1-3; D is perhaps TRBD1 (5 bases). The V gene lost 5 bases and the J gene lost 0 bases, with 14 bases spanning the gap. This CDR3 has 15 residues. The germline gives CDR1 GTSNPN, CDR2 SVGIG (reference sequence). CDR3 sequence: CAWYYGGVSGNTIYF. The CDR3 DNA reads as TGTGCCTGGTATTACGGGGGAGTCTCTGGAAACACCATATATTTT.

J is TRBJ2-1 and V is TRBV18, with TRBD2 as a possible D gene (6 bases). V lost 0 bases to trimming and J lost 2 bases, with 11 bases between them. The germline V gene encodes CDR1 KGHSH and CDR2 LQKENI. This CDR3 is 16 amino acids long. CDR3 DNA: TGTGCCAGCTCACCACCGGGGACTGGGACCTACAATGAGCAGTTCTTC. This sequence encodes CASSPPGTGTYNEQFF.

This clone was seen only once. The genes are TRBV20-1 and TRBJ1-5; maybe TRBD1 (6 bases). The CDR3 is 15 residues long. V shed 3 bases and J shed 2 bases, with 14 bases lying between them. CDR1 and CDR2 from the germline V gene are DFQATT and SNEGSKA (reference sequence). This CDR3 is CSASKRGTRNQPQHF. The CDR3 DNA reads as TGCAGTGCTAGTAAAAGAGGGACACGCAATCAGCCCCAGCATTTT.

This clone showed up just once. This sequence joins TRBV3-1 (or the pseudogene TRBV3-2) and TRBJ2-1; 8 bases fit TRBD2. CDR3 length: 11 residues. The V gene end was trimmed by 5 bases and the J gene end by 11 bases; junction bases not matched to a gene: 2. Germline CDR1 is LGHDT and CDR2 is YNNKEL (reference sequence). The CDR3 DNA sequence: TGTGCCAGCAGCAGTAGCGGGAAGCAGTTCTTC. This translates into CASSSSGKQFF.

The gene calls are TRBV20-1 and TRBJ2-5; the match to TRBD2 covers 8 bases. Germline loops: CDR1 DFQATT, CDR2 SNEGSKA (reference sequence). The CDR3 spans 11 residues. The CDR3 DNA sequence: TGCAGCGGGACTAGCCAAGAGACCCAGTACTTC. It yields the protein CSGTSQETQYF.

This rearrangement joins TRBV6-1 to TRBJ1-5; a weak D match, TRBD1 (6 bases). Germline assignment: CDR1 MNHNS and CDR2 SASEGT. V lost 1 base, J lost 5 bases, and 12 bases lay in between. The CDR3 contains 15 residues. The CDR3 here is CASSEVSAGDQPQHF. CDR3 DNA sequence: TGTGCCAGCAGTGAAGTATCGGCAGGGGATCAGCCCCAGCATTTT.

V and J are TRBV5-1 and TRBJ2-2; D is possibly TRBD1 (6 bases). The germline gives CDR1 SGHRS, CDR2 YFSETQ. The CDR3 loop spans 15 amino acids. The V and J ends lost 6 bases and 1 base respectively, with 13 bases between them. The CDR3 coding sequence is TGCGCCAGCATCACAGGGTCGGGGAACACCGGGGAGCTGTTTTTT. It is translated as CASITGSGNTGELFF.

The chain joins TRBV3-1 (or the pseudogene TRBV3-2) to TRBJ1-2; TRBD1 might be the D (6 bases). CDR3 length equals 15 residues. Trimming took 4 bases from V and 8 from J, leaving 20 bases between them. CDR1 and CDR2 (germline): LGHDT, YNNKEL (reference sequence). In DNA, the CDR3 is TGTGCCAGCAGCCCCACCAGGTGGGGGGCTGGCGGCTACACCTTC. This codes for CASSPTRWGAGGYTF.

The V gene is TRBV5-1, the J gene TRBJ2-5; TRBD2 might be the D (7 bases). Trimming stripped 4 bases from V and 5 bases from J, with 18 bases between. Per the germline V gene, CDR1 is SGHRS and CDR2 is YFSETQ. The CDR3 runs to 15 residues. Here the CDR3 reads CASSTDGGLGETQYF. The CDR3, as DNA: TGCGCCAGCAGCACTGACGGGGGGCTGGGGGAGACCCAGTACTTC.

The gene calls are TRBV11-3 and TRBJ2-1; D is ambiguous. Germline V lookup: CDR1 SGHNT, CDR2 YENEEA. V was shortened by 0 bases and J by 0 bases, with 6 bases between the two germline ends. The CDR3 runs to 15 residues. In DNA form, the CDR3 reads TGTGCCAGCAGCTTAGACGGTAGCTCCTACAATGAGCAGTTCTTC. This sequence encodes CASSLDGSSYNEQFF.

The rearrangement joins TRBV11-2 to TRBJ2-7; D is possibly TRBD1 or TRBD2 (5 bases each). The V gene's germline CDR1 is SGHAT and CDR2 FQNNGV. Trimming removed 5 bases at V and 4 bases at J, with 15 bases between. The CDR3 contains 14 residues. This chain's CDR3 is CASSPRGAVYEQYV. CDR3 DNA: TGTGCCAGCAGCCCCCGAGGGGCGGTTTACGAGCAGTACGTC.

The chain joins TRBV7-3 to TRBJ2-5, with a weak D call TRBD2 (5 bases). V was pared by 5 bases and J by 10 bases, with 20 bases between. The V gene's germline CDR1 is SGHTA and CDR2 FQGTGA. The CDR3 extends over 14 amino acids. CDR3 protein: CASSLDSQSSGQYF. For the CDR3, the DNA is TGTGCCAGCAGCCTGGACTCTCAATCCAGTGGCCAGTACTTC.

The V and J genes are TRBV7-3 and TRBJ1-1; possible D gene TRBD1, 5 bases. V was trimmed by 4 bases and J by 4 bases, leaving 7 bases between them. This CDR3 spans 12 amino acids. CDR1 SGHTA and CDR2 FQGTGA come from the germline V gene. The CDR3 is CASSSGGTEAFF. In DNA, the CDR3 is TGTGCCAGCAGCTCGGGGGGCACTGAAGCTTTCTTT.

The rearrangement uses TRBV4-1 and TRBJ1-5, with D perhaps matching TRBD1 (6 bases). The CDR3 totals 18 residues. Germline lookup yields CDR1 MGHRA and CDR2 YSYEKL. V gave up 4 bases and J gave up 5 bases, with 24 bases separating them. The CDR3 spells CASSPAGAQYSFHQPQHF. CDR3 coding DNA: TGCGCCAGCAGCCCAGCGGGGGCCCAATACTCCTTTCATCAGCCCCAGCATTTT.

This sequence joins TRBV15 and TRBJ1-2, with D maybe TRBD1 (5 bases). Germline V gene lookup returns CDR1 LNHNV and CDR2 YYDKDF (reference sequence). The CDR3 length is 13 residues. Trimming removed 0 bases from V and 8 bases from J, with 10 bases in between. CDR3 DNA: TGTGCCACCAGCAGAGATTTGGGGGAAGGCTACACCTTC. It codes for CATSRDLGEGYTF.

This clone was picked up one time. The V gene is TRBV4-2, the J gene TRBJ1-4; TRBD1 is a possible D gene (6 bases). Trimming took off 3 bases at V and 6 bases at J, with 14 bases between the two ends. This CDR3 contains 15 residues. Germline V CDR1 and CDR2: LGHNA, YNFKEQ. CDR3 protein: CASSHPGGGDEKLFF. The DNA for the CDR3 is TGTGCCAGCAGCCACCCCGGGGGGGGCGATGAAAAACTGTTTTTT.

V is TRBV25-1 and J is TRBJ2-3, with TRBD2 matching 11 bases. CDR1 MGHDK and CDR2 SYGVNS come from the germline V gene. This CDR3 is 16 amino acids long. V lost 3 bases to trimming and J lost 4 bases; unmatched junction nucleotides: 6. The CDR3 DNA follows: TGTGCCAGCAGTGACTTACTAGCGGGAGCCGCAGATACGCAGTATTTT. This encodes CASSDLLAGAADTQYF.

The genes are TRBV25-1 and TRBJ1-2; D is perhaps TRBD1 (5 bases). The germline V gene has CDR1 MGHDK and CDR2 SYGVNS. CDR3 length: 14 residues. V was pared by 4 bases and J by 3 bases, with 12 bases between. In nucleotides, the CDR3 is TGTGCCAGCAGTGTTTCGGGGACGCACTATGGCTACACCTTC. This gives the protein CASSVSGTHYGYTF.

This chain connects TRBV18 to TRBJ2-1; 9 nucleotides line up with TRBD1. This CDR3 has 17 amino acids. Trimming removed 3 bases from V and 8 bases from J; junction bases left unmatched: 14. Germline lookup yields CDR1 KGHSH and CDR2 LQKENI. CDR3 protein: CASSPQTPGQGSHEQFF. The CDR3, as DNA: TGTGCCAGCTCACCGCAAACGCCGGGACAGGGTTCCCATGAGCAGTTCTTC.

This clone was observed a few times. This chain uses TRBV3-1 (or the pseudogene TRBV3-2) with TRBJ2-1; 8 bases line up with TRBD2. The CDR3 is made up of 17 amino acids. Germline V gives CDR1 LGHDT, CDR2 YNNKEL (reference sequence). The V gene end was trimmed by 0 bases and the J gene end by 8 bases; junction bases not matched to a gene: 12. The CDR3 nucleotides read TGTGCCAGCAGCCAAGACCCTCAGCGGGAGTGGTACGATGAGCAGTTCTTC. This encodes CASSQDPQREWYDEQFF.

V is TRBV10-1 and J is TRBJ1-1; possible D gene TRBD1, 6 bases. The germline V gene encodes CDR1 WNHNN and CDR2 SYGVQD (reference sequence). V dropped 7 bases and J dropped 7 bases, with 16 bases sitting between them. This CDR3 has 13 residues. CDR3 DNA sequence: TGCGCCAGCATGGACAGACCCGCGGGTGAAGCTTTCTTT. It yields the protein CASMDRPAGEAFF.

The chain couples TRBV5-5 to TRBJ2-7; 7 bases match TRBD2. The CDR3 is 15 amino acids. Germline V CDR1 and CDR2: SGHKS, YYEKEE (reference sequence). Trimming took 4 bases from V and 0 from J; bases not matched to a gene: 7. The CDR3 loop is CASSTQAGTSYEQYF. The CDR3 DNA sequence: TGTGCCAGCAGCACCCAAGCGGGAACCTCCTACGAGCAGTACTTC.